Listed below are T cell receptor beta chains from one sample, sequenced in a study of shared clonotypes between healthy human individuals. Here immunoSEQ multiplex PCR was the method, and the copy in TCRdb shows in-frame clones only, minus some. Here the sample spans over 400,000 clones, 60% to 80% being singletons. The sample taken for sequencing was PBMCs. The receptors here all came from a woman between 40 and 55 years old in good health. Some clones in this sample may be carry-over from other donors' samples. Both conserved end residues are part of each CDR3. The D gene is left open where the match is weak. Clone size appears in some rows only: once, few, many, or a class for an expanded clone.

j_gene: TRBJ2-1; abundance: NA; len: 15; v_gene: TRBV5-4; d_gene: TRBD2; CDR3nt: TGTGCCAGCAGCAAACCTAGCGGGGACGGGCATGAGCAGTTCTTC; CDR3aa: CASSKPSGDGHEQFF
j_gene: TRBJ2-5; abundance: NA; len: 14; v_gene: TRBV5-5; d_gene: NA; CDR3nt: TGTGCCAGCAGCACTAGGGGGGTCCAAGAGACCCAGTACTTC; CDR3aa: CASSTRGVQETQYF
j_gene: TRBJ2-3; abundance: NA; len: 12; v_gene: TRBV4-2; d_gene: NA; CDR3nt: TGTGCCAGCAGCCGCGGAACAGATACGCAGTATTTT; CDR3aa: CASSRGTDTQYF
j_gene: TRBJ2-2; abundance: NA; len: 15; v_gene: TRBV9; d_gene: TRBD1; CDR3nt: TGTGCCAGCAGCGTACAGGGGGCGTTAAGCGGGGAGCTGTTTTTT; CDR3aa: CASSVQGALSGELFF
j_gene: TRBJ2-7; abundance: few; len: 12; v_gene: TRBV29-1; d_gene: TRBD2; CDR3nt: TGCAGCGCTGAGGGGAGGGCGTTCGAGCAGTACTTC; CDR3aa: CSAEGRAFEQYF
j_gene: TRBJ1-2; abundance: NA; len: 13; v_gene: TRBV27; d_gene: NA; CDR3nt: TGTGCCAGCAGTTTTGGGGTTAACTATGGCTACACCTTC; CDR3aa: CASSFGVNYGYTF
j_gene: TRBJ2-3; abundance: NA; len: 14; v_gene: TRBV9; d_gene: NA; CDR3nt: TGTGCCAGCGCACCCGACAGGAGCACAGATACGCAGTATTTT; CDR3aa: CASAPDRSTDTQYF
j_gene: TRBJ2-3; abundance: few; len: 14; v_gene: TRBV10-2; d_gene: NA; CDR3nt: TGCGCCAGCAGTGATGTATCTAGCACAGATACGCAGTATTTT; CDR3aa: CASSDVSSTDTQYF
j_gene: TRBJ1-1; abundance: NA; len: 16; v_gene: TRBV18; d_gene: NA; CDR3nt: TGTGCCAGCTCACAAGGAATGGTCACAACGAACACTGAAGCTTTCTTT; CDR3aa: CASSQGMVTTNTEAFF
j_gene: TRBJ2-5; abundance: once; len: 14; v_gene: TRBV7-2; d_gene: NA; CDR3nt: TGTGCCAGCAGCTTAGGTGGGAGCCGGGAGACCCAGTACTTC; CDR3aa: CASSLGGSRETQYF
j_gene: TRBJ1-2; abundance: NA; len: 16; v_gene: TRBV9; d_gene: TRBD1; CDR3nt: TGTGCCAGCAGCGCCTTAAGTGGACAGGCGATCTATGGCTACACCTTC; CDR3aa: CASSALSGQAIYGYTF
j_gene: TRBJ2-5; abundance: NA; len: 16; v_gene: TRBV5-6; d_gene: TRBD2; CDR3nt: TGTGCCAGCAGCTCGCCAGGACTAGCGCCGCAAGAGACCCAGTACTTC; CDR3aa: CASSSPGLAPQETQYF
j_gene: TRBJ2-4; abundance: NA; len: 17; v_gene: TRBV28; d_gene: NA; CDR3nt: TGTGCCAGCAGTCCACGGGGGGCGGGGGTAGCCAAAAACATTCAGTACTTC; CDR3aa: CASSPRGAGVAKNIQYF
j_gene: TRBJ2-6; abundance: NA; len: 16; v_gene: TRBV4-2; d_gene: TRBD1; CDR3nt: TGTGCCAGCAGCCCTAGCAGGGGGCAGTGGGCCAACGTCCTGACTTTC; CDR3aa: CASSPSRGQWANVLTF
j_gene: TRBJ1-1; abundance: NA; len: 15; v_gene: TRBV5-1; d_gene: TRBD1; CDR3nt: TGCGCCAGCAGCTTGGGGACAGGGGACGTCCCTGAAGCTTTCTTT; CDR3aa: CASSLGTGDVPEAFF
j_gene: TRBJ1-1; abundance: NA; len: 15; v_gene: TRBV18; d_gene: TRBD1; CDR3nt: TGTGCCAGCTCGACCGGGGCCAGGGGGCCCTCTGAAGCTTTCTTT; CDR3aa: CASSTGARGPSEAFF